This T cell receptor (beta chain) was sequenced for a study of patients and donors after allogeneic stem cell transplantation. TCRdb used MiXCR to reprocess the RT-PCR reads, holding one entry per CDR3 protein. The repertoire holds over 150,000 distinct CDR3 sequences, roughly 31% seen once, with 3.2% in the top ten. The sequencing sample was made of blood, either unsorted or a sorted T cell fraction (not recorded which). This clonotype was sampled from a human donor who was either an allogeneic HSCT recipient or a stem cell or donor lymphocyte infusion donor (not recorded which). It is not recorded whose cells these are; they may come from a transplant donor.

This CDR3 reads CASSYGGTRVYEQYF. The CDR3, as DNA: TGTGCCAGCAGTTACGGAGGGACAAGGGTCTACGAGCAGTACTTC. This rearrangement joins TRBV6-6 to TRBJ2-7; the D call may be TRBD1 or TRBD2 (6 bases each). Germline CDR1 is MNHNY and CDR2 is SVGAGI (reference sequence). The CDR3 contains 15 residues. V was shortened by 2 bases and J by 3 bases, with 14 bases between the two germline ends.